This entry lists 13 T cell receptor beta chains sequenced from one sample in a study of cytomegalovirus exposure and HLA in healthy donors listed by TCRdb under 2017. Library preparation was by the immunoSEQ multiplex PCR assay. For the multiplex PCR, a mixture combining 60 forward primers for TCR Vbeta segments and 13 reverse primers for TCR Jbeta segments was used. This immuneACCESS table, as held by TCRdb, lists in-frame sequences with V and J called but not all clones. Of the missing ones, under half trace to an unresolved V gene in checked studies; the others have no known cause. Across this sample there are roughly 160,000 clones, with around 82% seen only once. The biggest ten clones account for about 10% of the sample. The sequenced sample was PBMCs. These receptors all come from a man aged 45-60 years in good health and CMV-seropositive.

V and J are TRBV7-2 and TRBJ2-7; 8 bases are shared with TRBD2. The CDR3 extends over 15 amino acids. Trimming removed 5 bases from V and 3 bases from J; junction bases left unmatched: 9. Germline V gene sequence: CDR1 SGHTA, CDR2 FQGNSA. The CDR3 sequence is CASSLRPGLDYEQYF. CDR3 DNA: TGTGCCAGCAGCCTAAGACCGGGACTAGACTACGAGCAGTACTTC.

The chain combines TRBV5-1 with TRBJ2-1, with D possibly TRBD2 on 6 matching bases. V gave up 4 bases and J gave up 8 bases, with 16 bases separating them. The V gene's germline CDR1 is SGHRS and CDR2 YFSETQ. The CDR3 extends over 14 amino acids. The CDR3 sequence: CASSTLRREDEQFF. CDR3 DNA sequence: TGCGCCAGCAGCACACTTAGGCGGGAAGATGAGCAGTTCTTC. The complete variable domain, with remaining parts taken from reference TRBV5-1 and TRBJ2-1, reads KAGVTQTPRYLIKTRGQQVTLSCSPISGHRSVSWYQQTPGQGLQFLFEYFSETQRNKGNFPGRFSGRQFSNSRSEMNVSTLELGDSALYLCASSTLRREDEQFFGPGTRLTVL.

The V and J genes are TRBV5-6 and TRBJ2-3; D is unresolved. The V and J ends lost 4 bases and 4 bases respectively, with 4 bases between them. Germline CDR1 and CDR2: SGHDT and YYEEEE. There are 11 residues in the CDR3. In DNA form, the CDR3 reads TGTGCCAGCAGCCTCGCAGATACGCAGTATTTT. Translated: CASSLADTQYF.

This chain joins TRBV10-3 and TRBJ1-5; 7 nucleotides agree with TRBD1. The CDR3 loop spans 13 amino acids. The J segment lost 7 bases and the V segment lost 7 bases, leaving 7 bases of the junction unmatched. Germline loops: CDR1 ENHRY, CDR2 SYGVKD. In nucleotides, the CDR3 is TGTGCCATCACAGAGGGGGCGGACCAGCCCCAGCATTTT. It encodes CAITEGADQPQHF.

The gene calls are TRBV21-1 and TRBJ2-6; the table's D call, TRBD1, was not checked against the DNA. TRBV21-1 is termed a pseudogene. This CDR3 contains 18 residues. The CDR3 spells CASSKVGQGGFGANVLTF. CDR3 in DNA: TGTGCCAGCAGCAAAGTGGGACAGGGTGGATTCGGGGCCAACGTCCTGACTTTC.

This chain links TRBV30 with TRBJ1-1, with D possibly TRBD1 on 6 matching bases. The CDR3 contains 14 residues. V lost 2 bases and J 1 base, leaving 11 bases between the germline ends. Germline loops: CDR1 GTSNPN, CDR2 SVGIG (reference sequence). The CDR3 sequence: CAWSPDSSNTEAFF. The CDR3 DNA is TGTGCCTGGAGTCCGGACAGTTCGAACACTGAAGCTTTCTTT.

The CDR3 sequence: CASSRQSTDTQYF. CDR3 nucleotides: TGCGCCAGCAGTCGACAGAGCACAGATACGCAGTATTTT. The chain carries TRBV5-1 and TRBJ2-3; possibly TRBD1 for D (5 bases). The CDR3 runs to 13 residues. The V gene's germline CDR1 is SGHRS and CDR2 YFSETQ. Trimming removed 5 bases from V and 0 bases from J, with 7 bases in between.

The chain is built from TRBV19 and TRBJ2-3, with TRBD2 matching 7 bases. The J segment lost 0 bases and the V segment lost 5 bases, leaving 8 bases of the junction unmatched. Germline V CDR1 and CDR2: LNHDA, SQIVND (reference sequence). The CDR3 runs 16 residues. The DNA of the CDR3 is TGTGCCAGTAGTCTCGCTAGCGGAGCTAGCACAGATACGCAGTATTTT. The encoded protein is CASSLASGASTDTQYF. The full variable domain, in which reference TRBV19 and TRBJ2-3 provide the parts outside the CDR3, is DGGITQSPKYLFRKEGQNVTLSCEQNLNHDAMYWYRQDPGQGLRLIYYSQIVNDFQKGDIAEGYSVSREKKESFPLTVTSAQKNPTAFYLCASSLASGASTDTQYFGPGTRLTVL.

The J gene is TRBJ2-3, the V gene TRBV7-8; the D is unclear. CDR3 size: 14 residues. Between the trimmed V and J ends, which lost 7 bases and 2 bases, there was a span of 13 bases. Germline values: CDR1 SGHVS, CDR2 FQNEAQ. The CDR3 reads CASTRPTPTDTQYF. Written as DNA, the CDR3 is TGTGCCAGCACCCGTCCGACTCCCACAGATACGCAGTATTTT. Together with reference TRBV7-8 and TRBJ2-3, the CDR3 gives the full variable domain: GAGVSQSPRYKVAKRGQDVALRCDPISGHVSLFWYQQALGQGPEFLTYFQNEAQLDKSGLPSDRFFAERPEGSVSTLKIQRTQQEDSAVYLCASTRPTPTDTQYFGPGTRLTVL.

This chain connects TRBV30 to TRBJ1-5, with D uncertain. This CDR3 has 14 residues. V was shortened by 5 bases and J by 0 bases, with 11 bases between the two germline ends. Germline assignment: CDR1 GTSNPN and CDR2 SVGIG (reference sequence). This chain's CDR3 is CAWGRDYSNQPQHF. CDR3 in DNA: TGTGCCTGGGGGAGGGATTATAGCAATCAGCCCCAGCATTTT.

Comment on this clone: At one of its ends the junction is not consistent with the germline gene, which may arise from a read error. The rearrangement links TRBV7-9 to TRBJ1-2; TRBD1 aligns across 9 bases. The CDR3 is made up of 15 amino acids. Germline lookup yields CDR1 SEHNR and CDR2 FQNEAQ (reference sequence). For the CDR3, the DNA is TGTTCCAGCAGAACACCGGGACAGGGTGACGATGGCTACACCTTC. Translation: CSSRTPGQGDDGYTF.

The chain combines TRBV7-2 with TRBJ2-1, with 7 bases fitting TRBD2. This CDR3 comprises 15 residues. Germline CDR1 reads SGHTA; CDR2 reads FQGNSA. The V and J ends lost 5 bases and 7 bases, in that order; junction bases with no gene match: 11. The CDR3 sequence is CASSTRRTSRNEQFF. DNA for the CDR3: TGTGCCAGCAGCACCCGGCGGACTAGTAGGAATGAGCAGTTCTTC.

The CDR3 DNA is TGTGCCAGCAGTATAGGACAGGGAGTAGGAGAAAAACTGTTTTTT. Translated: CASSIGQGVGEKLFF. The chain recombines TRBV28 with TRBJ1-4, with 8 nucleotides matching TRBD1. The germline V gene has CDR1 MDHEN and CDR2 SYDVKM. Losses at the gene ends were 5 bases for V and 8 bases for J; bases not matched to a gene: 10. This CDR3 spans 15 amino acids.